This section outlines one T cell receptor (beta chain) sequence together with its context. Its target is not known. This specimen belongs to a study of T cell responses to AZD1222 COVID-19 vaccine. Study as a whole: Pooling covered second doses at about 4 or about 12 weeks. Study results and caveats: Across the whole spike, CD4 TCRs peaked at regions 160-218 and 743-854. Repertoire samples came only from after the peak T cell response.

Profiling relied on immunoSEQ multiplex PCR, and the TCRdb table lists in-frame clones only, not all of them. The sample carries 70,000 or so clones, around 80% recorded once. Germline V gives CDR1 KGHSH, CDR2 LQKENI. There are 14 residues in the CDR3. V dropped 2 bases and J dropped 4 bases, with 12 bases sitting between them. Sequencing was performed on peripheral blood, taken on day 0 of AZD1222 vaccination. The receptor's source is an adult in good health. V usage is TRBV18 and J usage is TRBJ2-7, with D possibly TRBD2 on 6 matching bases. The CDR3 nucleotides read TGTGCCAGCTCACCAATCCAGGGAGGATACGAGCAGTACTTC. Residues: CASSPIQGGYEQYF.